This TCR beta chain was recovered during a study of blood T cell repertoires in COVID-19. About the research overall: Italy, Spain and the United States were the sources of the convalescent and acute COVID-19 samples.

Those enrolled, adults aged roughly 18 to 95 years, came from about two dozen US areas. CDR3 length equals 15 residues. Germline CDR1 and CDR2: WNHNN and SYGVQD (reference sequence). The V and J ends lost 9 bases and 0 bases respectively, with 12 bases between them. This clone was picked up one time. Repertoires were generated with immunoSEQ multiplex PCR, while TCRdb's copy carries only in-frame clones and drops some. The sample lists a few hundred thousand clones, 75% to 90% occurring once. The sequencing sample was made of PBMCs or T cells enriched from blood (not recorded which). The origin of this receptor is a woman aged 30 to 39 who had been exposed to COVID-19. V is TRBV10-1 and J is TRBJ1-6; D is perhaps TRBD1 (5 bases). The CDR3 here is CARGGKVSYNSPLHF. The CDR3 DNA reads TGCGCCAGGGGGGGTAAAGTCTCCTATAATTCACCCCTCCACTTT.